A selection of T cell receptor beta chains follows, all from one sample in a study of human thymus T cells. Sequenced by immunoSEQ multiplex PCR; TCRdb stores in-frame clones only, minus some. The data contain under 95,000 clones, 95% of them singletons. The sample consisted of thymus tissue. The receptors come from a girl in the first two years of life with a congenital heart defect but otherwise immunologically healthy. CDR3s include the opening cysteine and the closing phenylalanine or tryptophan. Each record gives: CDR3 DNA, CDR3 protein, clone size, J gene, V gene, D gene. D genes are given only for firm matches. Some rows have no size entry. The others give once, few or many, or a class for an expanded clone.

cdr3_nt: TGTGCCAGATCAGGGAGAATTGGTCAGCCCCAGCATTTT
cdr3_aa: CARSGRIGQPQHF
clone_size: -
j_call: TRBJ1-5
v_call: TRBV19
d_call: -

cdr3_nt: TGTGCCAGCACGCAGGGGGATGAGGATGAGCAGTTCTTC
cdr3_aa: CASTQGDEDEQFF
clone_size: -
j_call: TRBJ2-1
v_call: TRBV6-1
d_call: TRBD1

cdr3_nt: TGTGCCAGCAGCCCTCGGGACAGCTCCTACAATGAGCAGTTCTTC
cdr3_aa: CASSPRDSSYNEQFF
clone_size: -
j_call: TRBJ2-1
v_call: TRBV7-9
d_call: TRBD1

cdr3_nt: TGCGCCAGCAGCTCACAGGGAGGGCCTAGCACAGATACGCAGTATTTT
cdr3_aa: CASSSQGGPSTDTQYF
clone_size: -
j_call: TRBJ2-3
v_call: TRBV5-1
d_call: -

cdr3_nt: TGTGCCAGCTCACCACAGGCAAGGAGGTACCAAGAGACCCAGTACTTC
cdr3_aa: CASSPQARRYQETQYF
clone_size: -
j_call: TRBJ2-5
v_call: TRBV18
d_call: -

cdr3_nt: TGTGCCATCAGTGCCTATGTGGGGGGCCTGAACACCGGGGAGCTGTTTTTT
cdr3_aa: CAISAYVGGLNTGELFF
clone_size: -
j_call: TRBJ2-2
v_call: TRBV10-3
d_call: -

cdr3_nt: TGTGCTAGTGGTTTGGAGGGCTACGAGCAGTACTTC
cdr3_aa: CASGLEGYEQYF
clone_size: -
j_call: TRBJ2-7
v_call: TRBV12-5
d_call: -

cdr3_nt: TGCAGTGCTAGAGGGGGGGAGACCCAGTACTTC
cdr3_aa: CSARGGETQYF
clone_size: -
j_call: TRBJ2-5
v_call: TRBV20-1
d_call: -

cdr3_nt: TGCGCCAGCAGCTTGGGCTCTTCCCACACAGATACGCAGTATTTT
cdr3_aa: CASSLGSSHTDTQYF
clone_size: -
j_call: TRBJ2-3
v_call: TRBV5-1
d_call: -

cdr3_nt: TGTGCCAGCAGCCAAGAAACAGCGTTGTACCAAGAGACCCAGTACTTC
cdr3_aa: CASSQETALYQETQYF
clone_size: -
j_call: TRBJ2-5
v_call: TRBV4-2
d_call: -

cdr3_nt: TGTGCCAGTAGTCCCGGGACAGGTAACACTGAAGCTTTCTTT
cdr3_aa: CASSPGTGNTEAFF
clone_size: -
j_call: TRBJ1-1
v_call: TRBV19
d_call: TRBD1

cdr3_nt: TGTGCCAGTAGTAGGGGTCCGACAGGGCCCACAGATACGCAGTATTTT
cdr3_aa: CASSRGPTGPTDTQYF
clone_size: -
j_call: TRBJ2-3
v_call: TRBV19
d_call: TRBD1

cdr3_nt: TGTGCCAGTAGTTCCGGGAGTTGCTCCTACGAGCAGTACTTC
cdr3_aa: CASSSGSCSYEQYF
clone_size: -
j_call: TRBJ2-7
v_call: TRBV19
d_call: -

cdr3_nt: TGTGCCAGCAGCTTAGCGGGGGACTCAGGGGTCTATGGCTACACCTTC
cdr3_aa: CASSLAGDSGVYGYTF
clone_size: -
j_call: TRBJ1-2
v_call: TRBV7-9
d_call: -

cdr3_nt: TGTGCCAGCTGCCAAGAAAAAGAGACCCAGTACTTC
cdr3_aa: CASCQEKETQYF
clone_size: -
j_call: TRBJ2-5
v_call: TRBV7-2
d_call: -

cdr3_nt: TGTGCCAGCAGCTTAGCGCCGGACAGGGAAGCTTTCTTT
cdr3_aa: CASSLAPDREAFF
clone_size: -
j_call: TRBJ1-1
v_call: TRBV7-9
d_call: TRBD1

cdr3_nt: TGTGCCACCAGCGGGCAACACGGGGAGCTGTTTTTT
cdr3_aa: CATSGQHGELFF
clone_size: -
j_call: TRBJ2-2
v_call: TRBV15
d_call: -

cdr3_nt: TGTGCCAGCAGTTCCGCAGAAGCCCCCAATCAGCCCCAGCATTTT
cdr3_aa: CASSSAEAPNQPQHF
clone_size: -
j_call: TRBJ1-5
v_call: TRBV28
d_call: -

cdr3_nt: TGTGCCATCAGGAAAGGACGGACAAAATATGGCTACACCTTC
cdr3_aa: CAIRKGRTKYGYTF
clone_size: -
j_call: TRBJ1-2
v_call: TRBV10-3
d_call: -

cdr3_nt: TGCAGCGTTGGAGGCCGTGGGACCAAAAACATTCAGTACTTC
cdr3_aa: CSVGGRGTKNIQYF
clone_size: -
j_call: TRBJ2-4
v_call: TRBV29-1
d_call: -

cdr3_nt: TGTGCCAGCAGCCCCCCCAGGAAGATAGAAGAGACCCAGTACTTC
cdr3_aa: CASSPPRKIEETQYF
clone_size: -
j_call: TRBJ2-5
v_call: TRBV7-9
d_call: -

cdr3_nt: TGCAGCGTTGGAGTCTGGGTGGCTCGGGATACGCAGTATTTT
cdr3_aa: CSVGVWVARDTQYF
clone_size: -
j_call: TRBJ2-3
v_call: TRBV29-1
d_call: -

cdr3_nt: TGTGCCAGCAGTTTAGCTGTTCTCGTACGGGGACTAGCGGGAGGGCAGGAGACCCAGTACTTC
cdr3_aa: CASSLAVLVRGLAGGQETQYF
clone_size: -
j_call: TRBJ2-5
v_call: TRBV28
d_call: TRBD2

cdr3_nt: TGTGCCAGCAGCCAAAGGCCTGGGGAGCGGGATCCGCCCGATACGCAGTATTTT
cdr3_aa: CASSQRPGERDPPDTQYF
clone_size: -
j_call: TRBJ2-3
v_call: TRBV14
d_call: TRBD2

cdr3_nt: TGTGCCAGCAGTGGGGAGGGGAGTCGATCCTACAATGAGCAGTTCTTC
cdr3_aa: CASSGEGSRSYNEQFF
clone_size: -
j_call: TRBJ2-1
v_call: TRBV2
d_call: TRBD2

cdr3_nt: TGTGCCAGCAGTTCAGGGACTAGTTTCACAGATACGCAGTATTTT
cdr3_aa: CASSSGTSFTDTQYF
clone_size: -
j_call: TRBJ2-3
v_call: TRBV28
d_call: TRBD2

cdr3_nt: TGCGCCAGCAGCCAAGATCTACTAGCGGTCCCCGGGGATACGCAGTATTTT
cdr3_aa: CASSQDLLAVPGDTQYF
clone_size: -
j_call: TRBJ2-3
v_call: TRBV4-3
d_call: TRBD2

cdr3_nt: TGTGCCAGTGCGGGGCTCAAAGCGTCCTACGAGCAGTACTTC
cdr3_aa: CASAGLKASYEQYF
clone_size: -
j_call: TRBJ2-7
v_call: TRBV6-4
d_call: -

cdr3_nt: TGTGCCAGCTCACCACTCCCGGGGGGCTACACCTTC
cdr3_aa: CASSPLPGGYTF
clone_size: -
j_call: TRBJ1-2
v_call: TRBV18
d_call: -

cdr3_nt: TGTGCCAGCACCTCGAGTCGGGGAATTAACAATCAGCCCCAGCATTTT
cdr3_aa: CASTSSRGINNQPQHF
clone_size: -
j_call: TRBJ1-5
v_call: TRBV28
d_call: -

cdr3_nt: TGTGCCAGCAGCCTGGACAGCCGCTATGGCTACACCTTC
cdr3_aa: CASSLDSRYGYTF
clone_size: -
j_call: TRBJ1-2
v_call: TRBV28
d_call: -

cdr3_nt: TGCGCCAGCAGCCAAGCCCCCCCCACACTGAACACTGAAGCTTTCTTT
cdr3_aa: CASSQAPPTLNTEAFF
clone_size: once
j_call: TRBJ1-1
v_call: TRBV4-1
d_call: -

cdr3_nt: TGTGCCAGCAGCTTGCCGGGACAGGGGTACAAGGCGAACACTGAAGCTTTCTTT
cdr3_aa: CASSLPGQGYKANTEAFF
clone_size: -
j_call: TRBJ1-1
v_call: TRBV7-9
d_call: TRBD1

cdr3_nt: TGTGCCAGCAGCTCCGCCGGAACCAATCAGCCCCAGCATTTT
cdr3_aa: CASSSAGTNQPQHF
clone_size: -
j_call: TRBJ1-5
v_call: TRBV7-2
d_call: -

cdr3_nt: TGTGCCAGCAGCGCCGTCCAGGGACGCGCCTATGGCTACACCTTC
cdr3_aa: CASSAVQGRAYGYTF
clone_size: -
j_call: TRBJ1-2
v_call: TRBV5-5
d_call: -

cdr3_nt: TGTGCCAGCAGCTTACCGGGACTAGCGGGAGCTCAAGAGACCCAGTACTTC
cdr3_aa: CASSLPGLAGAQETQYF
clone_size: -
j_call: TRBJ2-5
v_call: TRBV7-3
d_call: TRBD2

cdr3_nt: TGTGCCAGCAGTTTCCGGACAGGGCCCGGGGAGCTGTTTTTT
cdr3_aa: CASSFRTGPGELFF
clone_size: -
j_call: TRBJ2-2
v_call: TRBV27
d_call: TRBD1

cdr3_nt: TGTGCTAGTGGTCATATATTCGCGGGACAGGGTAATGAAAAACTGTTTTTT
cdr3_aa: CASGHIFAGQGNEKLFF
clone_size: once
j_call: TRBJ1-4
v_call: TRBV12-5
d_call: TRBD1

cdr3_nt: TGTGCCAGCAGTTTAGGGTCCCCACCCCCCGGGTGCTACGAGCAGTACTTC
cdr3_aa: CASSLGSPPPGCYEQYF
clone_size: few
j_call: TRBJ2-7
v_call: TRBV28
d_call: -

cdr3_nt: TGTGCCAGCTCACCACCCTGGGGAAATCAGCCCCAGCATTTT
cdr3_aa: CASSPPWGNQPQHF
clone_size: -
j_call: TRBJ1-5
v_call: TRBV18
d_call: -

cdr3_nt: TGTGCCAGCAGCCCGCGGGGCCACAATGAGCAGTTCTTC
cdr3_aa: CASSPRGHNEQFF
clone_size: -
j_call: TRBJ2-1
v_call: TRBV5-6
d_call: -

cdr3_nt: TGCGCCAGCAGCTTTTCGACCTACTATCCGGGACAGGGATACAATGAGCAGTTCTTC
cdr3_aa: CASSFSTYYPGQGYNEQFF
clone_size: -
j_call: TRBJ2-1
v_call: TRBV5-1
d_call: TRBD1

cdr3_nt: TGTGCCAGCAGTTTATGCACAGCGCAGCCAGGGGCCAGGACGCCCAATAGCAATCAGCCCCAGCATTTT
cdr3_aa: CASSLCTAQPGARTPNSNQPQHF
clone_size: -
j_call: TRBJ1-5
v_call: TRBV28
d_call: -

cdr3_nt: TGTGCCAGTAGTTCCGGCGGGTACTATGGCTACACCTTC
cdr3_aa: CASSSGGYYGYTF
clone_size: -
j_call: TRBJ1-2
v_call: TRBV19
d_call: -

cdr3_nt: TGCGCCAGCAGCCTAAGAGCCGAGGCAGCTAATGAAAAACTGTTTTTT
cdr3_aa: CASSLRAEAANEKLFF
clone_size: -
j_call: TRBJ1-4
v_call: TRBV4-1
d_call: -

cdr3_nt: TGTGCCAGCAGTTTATCAGGACCAGCTTCTACTAACTATGGCTACACCTTC
cdr3_aa: CASSLSGPASTNYGYTF
clone_size: -
j_call: TRBJ1-2
v_call: TRBV27
d_call: -

cdr3_nt: TGTGCCAGCCGGGACAGATCACCTATCTACGAGCAGTACTTC
cdr3_aa: CASRDRSPIYEQYF
clone_size: -
j_call: TRBJ2-7
v_call: TRBV27
d_call: TRBD1

cdr3_nt: TGTGCCACCAGCAGAGATGGGGGGGGGAAGACAGGGATACTTAAGCAGTACTTC
cdr3_aa: CATSRDGGGKTGILKQYF
clone_size: once
j_call: TRBJ2-7
v_call: TRBV15
d_call: -

cdr3_nt: TGTGCCAGCAGGGGTCGGCAAGAGACCCAGTACTTC
cdr3_aa: CASRGRQETQYF
clone_size: -
j_call: TRBJ2-5
v_call: TRBV14
d_call: -

cdr3_nt: TGTGCCAGCAAAGGGGTTAAACTGAGGAGTGGCTACACCTTC
cdr3_aa: CASKGVKLRSGYTF
clone_size: -
j_call: TRBJ1-2
v_call: TRBV6-5
d_call: -

cdr3_nt: TGTGCCAGCAGCTTAGAGCCCGGACTTGGTGGTGAGCAGTTCTTC
cdr3_aa: CASSLEPGLGGEQFF
clone_size: -
j_call: TRBJ2-1
v_call: TRBV7-2
d_call: -

cdr3_nt: TGTGCCAGCAGCTTGGGAACCCTAGCGGGAGTTTTTGAGTCGTTCTTC
cdr3_aa: CASSLGTLAGVFESFF
clone_size: -
j_call: TRBJ2-1
v_call: TRBV5-8
d_call: TRBD2

cdr3_nt: TGTGCCAGTAGTATAGCAGTGAACACTGAAGCTTTCTTT
cdr3_aa: CASSIAVNTEAFF
clone_size: -
j_call: TRBJ1-1
v_call: TRBV19
d_call: -

cdr3_nt: TGTGCCAGCAGCAATCCCGGGACAGGCGTAGCCAAAAACATTCAGTACTTC
cdr3_aa: CASSNPGTGVAKNIQYF
clone_size: -
j_call: TRBJ2-4
v_call: TRBV7-9
d_call: TRBD1

cdr3_nt: TGTGCCAGCAGTCGGACAGGGCAGACCTACGAGCAGTACTTC
cdr3_aa: CASSRTGQTYEQYF
clone_size: -
j_call: TRBJ2-7
v_call: TRBV27
d_call: TRBD1

cdr3_nt: TGTGCTAGTGGTTTGGTGGGACAGACTTTCCCACCTCCAATACTATTCACCTACGAGCAGTACTTC
cdr3_aa: CASGLVGQTFPPPILFTYEQYF
clone_size: -
j_call: TRBJ2-7
v_call: TRBV12-5
d_call: TRBD1

cdr3_nt: TGTGCCAGCAGCTTACTAGCGTCGTCCGGGGAGCTGTTTTTT
cdr3_aa: CASSLLASSGELFF
clone_size: -
j_call: TRBJ2-2
v_call: TRBV7-3
d_call: -

cdr3_nt: TGTGCCAGCAGTGTACTTCCGGGCCTAAAGACCGGGGAGCTGTTTTTT
cdr3_aa: CASSVLPGLKTGELFF
clone_size: -
j_call: TRBJ2-2
v_call: TRBV25-1
d_call: -

cdr3_nt: TGTGCCAGCAGTGAAGCGTCGTCTCACCAAGCCAAAAACATTCAGTACTTC
cdr3_aa: CASSEASSHQAKNIQYF
clone_size: -
j_call: TRBJ2-4
v_call: TRBV2
d_call: -

cdr3_nt: TGCAGCGTTACGGGAGTAGGAAATGAGCAGTTCTTC
cdr3_aa: CSVTGVGNEQFF
clone_size: few
j_call: TRBJ2-1
v_call: TRBV29-1
d_call: -